Below, 19 T cell receptor beta chains from the same sample are listed, as sequenced in a study of blood T cell repertoires in COVID-19 (dated by TCRdb to 2020 to 2021). The library was prepared using the immunoSEQ multiplex PCR assay. In TCRdb, the immuneACCESS table is reduced to in-frame sequences with V and J assigned. These tables do not hold every clone; where another copy was compared, an unresolved V gene accounts for under half, and the others remain unexplained. Across this sample there are about 200,000 clones, with 86% seen only once. The ten most abundant clones make up 5% to 7% of the sample. The sample taken for sequencing was PBMCs or T cells enriched from blood (not recorded which). These receptors were collected from a man aged 40-49 years with acute COVID-19.

This clone has a single count. The V gene is TRBV3-1 (or the pseudogene TRBV3-2), the J gene TRBJ2-4, with D possibly being TRBD2 (6 bases). V was trimmed by 4 bases and J by 8 bases, leaving 12 bases between them. Per germline, CDR1 LGHDT and CDR2 YNNKEL (reference sequence). The CDR3 contains 13 residues. The CDR3 sequence is CASSLRGEDIQYF. Written as DNA, the CDR3 is TGTGCCAGCAGCCTAAGAGGGGAGGACATTCAGTACTTC.

This sequence joins TRBV5-1 and TRBJ2-3, with D tentatively TRBD1 (5 bases). Per the germline V gene, CDR1 is SGHRS and CDR2 is YFSETQ. The V and J ends lost 10 bases and 2 bases respectively, with 14 bases between them. The CDR3 runs to 13 residues. The DNA of the CDR3 is TGCGCCTCAGGGTGGGGTCCCACAGATACGCAGTATTTT. Translation gives CASGWGPTDTQYF.

The V and J genes are TRBV7-2 and TRBJ1-5, with D unresolved. V was clipped by 1 base and J by 6 bases, with 13 bases between them. The CDR3 has 15 amino acids. Germline V lookup: CDR1 SGHTA, CDR2 FQGNSA. CDR3 protein: CASSLGDREGQPQHF. In DNA, the CDR3 is TGTGCCAGCAGCTTAGGGGATCGGGAAGGTCAGCCCCAGCATTTT. Complete variable domain (other parts from reference TRBV7-2 and TRBJ1-5): GAGVSQSPSNKVTEKGKDVELRCDPISGHTALYWYRQSLGQGLEFLIYFQGNSAPDKSGLPSDRFSAERTGGSVSTLTIQRTQQEDSAVYLCASSLGDREGQPQHFGDGTRLSIL.

This sequence joins TRBV19 and TRBJ2-7; the D gene is possibly TRBD2 (7 bases). Germline loops: CDR1 LNHDA, CDR2 SQIVND (reference sequence). Trimming cost V 5 bases and J 4 bases, with 18 bases left between them. The CDR3 runs 15 residues. The CDR3 region is CASSPLGGGLYEQYF. CDR3 nucleotide sequence: TGTGCCAGTAGTCCCCTAGGGGGAGGGCTGTACGAGCAGTACTTC.

This chain joins TRBV3-1 (or the pseudogene TRBV3-2) and TRBJ2-7; unclear D gene. Germline assignment: CDR1 LGHDT and CDR2 YNNKEL (reference sequence). The CDR3 has 12 residues. V was shortened by 1 base and J by 6 bases, with 7 bases between the two germline ends. CDR3 amino acids: CASSQGSSEQYF. CDR3 sequence (DNA): TGTGCCAGCAGCCAAGGTAGTAGCGAGCAGTACTTC.

The chain couples TRBV27 to TRBJ1-1; D not resolved. Germline CDR1 and CDR2: MNHEY and SMNVEV (reference sequence). V was shortened by 8 bases and J by 3 bases, with 10 bases between the two germline ends. The length of the CDR3 is 12 residues. The CDR3: CASRRVDTEAFF. The CDR3 coding sequence is TGTGCCAGCCGTCGGGTGGACACTGAAGCTTTCTTT.

This rearrangement joins TRBV3-1 (or the pseudogene TRBV3-2) to TRBJ2-2; the D is unclear. CDR1 and CDR2 from the germline V gene are LGHDT and YNNKEL (reference sequence). This CDR3 is built from 15 residues. V was clipped by 1 base and J by 1 base, with 7 bases between them. The CDR3 bases are TGTGCCAGCAGCCAAGCTCCGGGGAACACCGGGGAGCTGTTTTTT. Translation: CASSQAPGNTGELFF.

This clone has more than one count but fewer than ten. The J gene is TRBJ1-1, the V gene TRBV19, with D maybe TRBD1 (5 bases). Germline CDR1 reads LNHDA; CDR2 reads SQIVND (reference sequence). V lost 3 bases, J lost 6 bases, and 14 bases lay in between. This CDR3 is 14 amino acids long. CDR3 in amino acids: CASSMKQGGSEAFF. The CDR3 nucleotides read TGTGCCAGTAGTATGAAGCAGGGAGGCTCTGAAGCTTTCTTT.

This sequence joins TRBV27 and TRBJ2-7; TRBD2 agrees at 7 bases. Germline V lookup: CDR1 MNHEY, CDR2 SMNVEV (reference sequence). V shed 7 bases and J 6 bases; nucleotides not matched to a gene: 12. The CDR3 extends over 14 amino acids. CDR3 residues: CASKASGQRREQYF. The CDR3 DNA follows: TGTGCCAGCAAAGCTAGCGGCCAACGACGCGAGCAGTACTTC.

The CDR3 reads CASLPTSNQPQHF. In nucleotides, the CDR3 is TGTGCCAGCCTCCCTACTAGCAATCAGCCCCAGCATTTT. This chain links TRBV6-5 with TRBJ1-5, with no clear D. The CDR3 covers 13 residues. Germline values: CDR1 MNHEY, CDR2 SVGAGI. V was pared by 8 bases and J by 0 bases, with 8 bases between.

The chain carries TRBV19 and TRBJ2-3; no definite D call. The CDR3 covers 14 residues. V was clipped by 3 bases and J by 2 bases, with 9 bases between them. CDR1 and CDR2 (germline): LNHDA, SQIVND (reference sequence). Here the CDR3 reads CASSISLFTDTQYF. DNA for the CDR3: TGTGCCAGTAGTATCTCCCTATTCACAGATACGCAGTATTTT.

This clone was recorded only once. A read error may account for a junction end that differs from germline. The same CDR3 arises from other DNA sequences in this sample as well. The V gene is TRBV10-3, the J gene TRBJ2-3; weak D call: TRBD2 (7 bases). This CDR3 is 13 amino acids long. Germline CDR1 ENHRY, CDR2 SYGVKD. The CDR3 reads CAISEGGTDTQYF. The CDR3 nucleotides read TGTGCCATTAGTGAGGGGGGGACAGATACGCAGTATTTT.

Only one count was recorded for this clone. The V and J genes are TRBV3-1 (or the pseudogene TRBV3-2) and TRBJ2-7, with 11 nucleotides matching TRBD2. V lost 4 bases, J lost 0 bases, and 2 bases stayed unmatched. The CDR3 covers 15 residues. Germline loops: CDR1 LGHDT, CDR2 YNNKEL (reference sequence). CDR3 residues: CASSRGLADSYEQYF. The DNA for the CDR3 is TGTGCCAGCAGCCGGGGACTAGCGGACTCCTACGAGCAGTACTTC.

This clone was seen only once. This sequence joins TRBV24-1 and TRBJ2-4, with a possible D match to TRBD1 (6 bases). V was cut by 3 bases and J by 1 base, with 9 bases left in between. The CDR3 is 15 residues long. The V gene's germline CDR1 is KGHDR and CDR2 SFDVKD. The CDR3: CATSDPQGAKNIQYF. CDR3 nucleotide sequence: TGTGCCACCAGTGATCCGCAGGGGGCCAAAAACATTCAGTACTTC.

V usage is TRBV6-5 and J usage is TRBJ1-3; D possibly corresponds to TRBD1 (5 bases). CDR1 MNHEY and CDR2 SVGAGI come from the germline V gene. The CDR3 runs to 15 residues. The V end was cut by 3 bases, the J end by 0 bases, with 9 bases between. The CDR3 DNA reads TGTGCCAGCAGTTATACAGGCCTCTCTGGAAACACCATATATTTT. Encoded protein: CASSYTGLSGNTIYF.

V is TRBV2 and J is TRBJ1-2; a weak D match, TRBD1 (5 bases). Germline CDR1 reads SNHLY; CDR2 reads FYNNEI. V shed 2 bases and J shed 4 bases, with 8 bases lying between them. The CDR3 length is 13 residues. CDR3 amino acids: CASSEQGAYGYTF. The DNA of the CDR3 is TGTGCCAGCAGTGAACAAGGGGCCTATGGCTACACCTTC.

The gene calls are TRBV7-2 and TRBJ2-1, with D perhaps TRBD1 (5 bases). This CDR3 contains 16 residues. Germline values: CDR1 SGHTA, CDR2 FQGNSA. V gave up 1 base and J gave up 2 bases, with 12 bases separating them. The CDR3 bases are TGTGCCAGCAGCTTAGGTGGGGCGGAGCCCTACAATGAGCAGTTCTTC. Its protein is CASSLGGAEPYNEQFF.

The rearrangement joins TRBV10-1 to TRBJ2-3; D might be TRBD2 (5 bases). This CDR3 is built from 12 residues. Trimming removed 4 bases from V and 3 bases from J, with 5 bases in between. Germline V gene data show CDR1 as WNHNN and CDR2 as SYGVQD (reference sequence). DNA of the CDR3: TGCGCCAGCAGTGGAGGGACAGATACGCAGTATTTT. Protein product: CASSGGTDTQYF.

The chain has TRBV6-5 and TRBJ2-7; 10 nucleotides line up with TRBD2. Germline V gives CDR1 MNHEY, CDR2 SVGAGI. V shed 5 bases and J 4 bases; nucleotides not matched to a gene: 8. This CDR3 is 15 amino acids long. CDR3 residues: CASSNLAGVLYEQYF. The CDR3 DNA follows: TGTGCCAGCAGTAATCTAGCGGGAGTTCTGTACGAGCAGTACTTC.